This T cell receptor beta chain came from a study of read filtering for tumor transcriptome and immune sequencing. On the study more broadly: Mean patient age was roughly 61 years, range about 47 to 85; 17 male, more than 11 female. R-ISS stage counts were under 10 for I, approximately 15 for II, more than 5 for III. Study conclusions and caveats: IR-seq captured clonotypes deeper and more reliably than RNA-seq.

This clonotype was counted many times. As yet, its antigen is unknown. From approximately 430 ng of RNA, a library with molecular barcoded alpha/delta and beta/gamma adaptors was made. Via MiXCR, TCRdb re-called the reads, giving one row per CDR3 protein. Of approximately 58,000 distinct CDR3 sequences listed, 20% to 25% are singletons. The germline V gene has CDR1 SGHRS and CDR2 YFSETQ. Trimming took 3 bases from V and 4 from J, leaving 10 bases between them. The CDR3 has 13 amino acids. Sequencing used a population of CD138-negative cells sorted from bone marrow. The V gene is TRBV5-1, the J gene TRBJ1-1; TRBD1 is a possible D gene (6 bases). This clonotype originated in a donor over 35 with multiple myeloma. For the CDR3, the DNA is TGCGCCAGCAGCTCACAGGGTAGCACTGAAGCTTTCTTT. Translating gives CASSSQGSTEAFF. Drawing the rest from reference TRBV5-1 and TRBJ1-1, the complete variable domain is KAGVTQTPRYLIKTRGQQVTLSCSPISGHRSVSWYQQTPGQGLQFLFEYFSETQRNKGNFPGRFSGRQFSNSRSEMNVSTLELGDSALYLCASSSQGSTEAFFGQGTRLTVV.